This T cell receptor (beta chain) was sequenced for a study of cytomegalovirus exposure and HLA in healthy donors. General study results and limits: TCR beta V- and J-gene trimming, according to a later analysis, was linked to a missense DCLRE1C variant. There were around 160 TCR beta chains listed as cytomegalovirus-associated. The majority of TCR sequences were rare, yet some public TCRs appeared in many donors. Highly shared variants forming one cluster were likely a sequencing artifact.

V shed 2 bases and J shed 7 bases, with 14 bases lying between them. The germline CDR1 and CDR2 sequences are GTSNPN and SVGIG (reference sequence). CDR3 length: 13 amino acids. The PCR contained 60 Vbeta and 13 Jbeta primers. Produced via immunoSEQ multiplex PCR; TCRdb's table is partial and in-frame only. The table has roughly 130,000 clones, 65% to 90% seen once. Turning to this clone: The antigen remains undetermined.

Sequencing was performed on PBMCs. The sequence derives from a male donor in good health and CMV-seropositive. The chain recombines TRBV30 with TRBJ2-5; possibly TRBD2 for D (7 bases). This chain's CDR3 is CAWSSGGGGTQYF. CDR3 bases: TGTGCCTGGAGTTCGGGGGGCGGGGGGACCCAGTACTTC.